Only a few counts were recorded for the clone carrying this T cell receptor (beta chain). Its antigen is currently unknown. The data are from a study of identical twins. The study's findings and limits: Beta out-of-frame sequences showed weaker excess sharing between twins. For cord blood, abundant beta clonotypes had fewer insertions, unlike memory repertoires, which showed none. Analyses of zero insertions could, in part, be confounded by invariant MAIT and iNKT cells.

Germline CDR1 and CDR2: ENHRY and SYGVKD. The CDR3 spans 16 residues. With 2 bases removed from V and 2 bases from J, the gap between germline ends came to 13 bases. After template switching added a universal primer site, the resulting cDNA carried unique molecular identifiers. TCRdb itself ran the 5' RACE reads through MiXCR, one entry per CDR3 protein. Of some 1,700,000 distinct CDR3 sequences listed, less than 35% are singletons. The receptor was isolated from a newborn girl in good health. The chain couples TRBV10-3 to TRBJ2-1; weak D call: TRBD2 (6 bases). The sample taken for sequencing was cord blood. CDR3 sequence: CAISERTGLTYNEQFF. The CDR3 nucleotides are TGTGCCATCAGTGAGAGAACGGGACTTACCTACAATGAGCAGTTCTTC.